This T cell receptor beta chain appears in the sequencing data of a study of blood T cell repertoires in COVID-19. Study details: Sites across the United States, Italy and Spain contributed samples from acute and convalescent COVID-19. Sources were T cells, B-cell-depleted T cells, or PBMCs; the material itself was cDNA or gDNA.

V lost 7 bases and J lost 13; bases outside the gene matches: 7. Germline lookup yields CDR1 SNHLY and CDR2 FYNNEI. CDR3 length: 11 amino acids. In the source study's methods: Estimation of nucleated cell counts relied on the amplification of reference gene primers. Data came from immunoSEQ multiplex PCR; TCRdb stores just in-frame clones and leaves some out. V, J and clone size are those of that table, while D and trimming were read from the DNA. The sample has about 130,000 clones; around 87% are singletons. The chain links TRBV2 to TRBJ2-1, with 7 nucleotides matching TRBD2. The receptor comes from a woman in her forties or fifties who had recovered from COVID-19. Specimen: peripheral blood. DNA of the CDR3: TGTGCCAGCACTTGGGACTACACCCAGTTCTTC. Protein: CASTWDYTQFF.